One sample yielded the 20 T cell receptor beta chains listed below, sequenced in a study of blood T cell repertoires in COVID-19. Produced via immunoSEQ multiplex PCR; TCRdb's table is partial and in-frame only. Here the sample spans about 250,000 clones, approximately 86% being singletons. The sequencing sample was made of peripheral blood. These receptors were collected from an elderly man with acute or convalescent COVID-19.

The chain uses TRBV6-5 and TRBJ2-1, with 12 bases identical to TRBD2. There are 15 residues in the CDR3. After removal of 6 bases from V and 6 bases from J, the junction contained 6 bases not matched to a gene. The germline V gene encodes CDR1 MNHEY and CDR2 SVGAGI. In DNA, the CDR3 is TGTGCCAGCAGCCTTGGACTAGCGGGGTCCAATGAGCAGTTCTTC. It yields the protein CASSLGLAGSNEQFF.

The rearrangement uses TRBV11-3 and TRBJ2-3; 7 nucleotides align to TRBD1. The CDR3 has 15 residues. Germline CDR1 reads SGHNT; CDR2 reads YENEEA. Trimming took 4 bases from V and 2 from J; bases not matched to a gene: 6. The CDR3 DNA follows: TGTGCCAGCAGCTCAAACAGGGGCTACACAGATACGCAGTATTTT. It translates to CASSSNRGYTDTQYF.

The J gene is TRBJ1-1, the V gene TRBV4-1, with 9 bases matching TRBD1. CDR3 size: 18 residues. Unmatched junction bases numbered 13, after V lost 0 bases and J lost 5 bases. Germline V gene sequence: CDR1 MGHRA, CDR2 YSYEKL. The CDR3 DNA reads as TGCGCCAGCAGCCAAGATCAAGTTACCGGGACAGGGTATACTGAAGCTTTCTTT. Translated, it gives CASSQDQVTGTGYTEAFF.

Only one count was recorded for this clone. The chain couples TRBV19 to TRBJ2-2, with TRBD2 matching over 10 bases. The CDR3 length is 16 residues. The ends lost 8 bases at V and 1 base at J; junction bases unmatched: 7. Germline V gene lookup returns CDR1 LNHDA and CDR2 SQIVND (reference sequence). CDR3 residues: CASHRTSGVNTGELFF. Written as DNA, the CDR3 is TGTGCCAGTCACAGGACTAGCGGAGTGAACACCGGGGAGCTGTTTTTT.

The chain joins TRBV10-3 to TRBJ2-3; TRBD2 might be the D (5 bases). The V gene's germline CDR1 is ENHRY and CDR2 SYGVKD. Trimming removed 3 bases at V and 2 bases at J, with 9 bases between. The CDR3 has 14 residues. This chain's CDR3 is CAISDGSDTDTQYF. CDR3 bases: TGTGCCATCAGTGACGGTAGCGACACAGATACGCAGTATTTT.

Only one count was recorded for this clone. The chain combines TRBV27 with TRBJ2-2; D is ambiguous. This CDR3 region has 14 residues. V was clipped by 3 bases and J by 5 bases, with 10 bases between them. The germline V gene encodes CDR1 MNHEY and CDR2 SMNVEV (reference sequence). The CDR3 is CASSFSHLTGELFF. CDR3 coding DNA: TGTGCCAGCAGTTTTAGCCACTTAACCGGGGAGCTGTTTTTT.

As DNA, the CDR3 is TGTGCCAGCAGTGCTAGCTACGAGCAGTACTTC. Amino acid sequence: CASSASYEQYF. This chain links TRBV28 with TRBJ2-7; D is undetermined. This CDR3 is 11 amino acids long. V lost 5 bases to trimming and J lost 3 bases, with 5 bases between them. Germline V gene lookup returns CDR1 MDHEN and CDR2 SYDVKM.

The chain recombines TRBV5-5 with TRBJ1-1; weak D call: TRBD1 (5 bases). Trimming removed 1 base from V and 0 bases from J, with 10 bases in between. Looked up from germline, CDR1 is SGHKS and CDR2 is YYEKEE (reference sequence). The CDR3 runs 15 residues. CDR3 in DNA: TGTGCCAGCAGCTTGTGGGGGGGTGTGAACACTGAAGCTTTCTTT. Translation: CASSLWGGVNTEAFF.

The CDR3 bases are TGTGCCACCAGTGGGGTAGCGGGAGCGGGCGAGCAGTTCTTC. This gives the protein CATSGVAGAGEQFF. The chain links TRBV24-1 to TRBJ2-1, with TRBD2 identical over 9 bases. J lost 10 bases, V lost 5 bases, and 8 bases had no gene match. The CDR3 has 14 amino acids. Germline assignment: CDR1 KGHDR and CDR2 SFDVKD.

V and J are TRBV18 and TRBJ2-1; 9 nucleotides line up with TRBD1. The CDR3 runs 15 residues. Germline CDR1 is KGHSH and CDR2 is LQKENI. Trimming took 4 bases from V and 1 from J; bases not matched to a gene: 2. In nucleotides, the CDR3 is TGTGCCAGCTCACGTGGACAGGGGTCCTACAATGAGCAGTTCTTC. Its protein product is CASSRGQGSYNEQFF.

CDR3 bases: TGTGCCAGTAATCGAGGGCCCAATCAGCCCCAGCATTTT. This gives the protein CASNRGPNQPQHF. The chain joins TRBV19 to TRBJ1-5, with D hard to call. The ends were cut back, 7 bases at V and 3 bases at J, with 10 bases in the middle. Per the germline V gene, CDR1 is LNHDA and CDR2 is SQIVND (reference sequence). CDR3 length: 13 residues.

This chain connects TRBV19 to TRBJ1-1; 7 bases map to TRBD1. Germline V gives CDR1 LNHDA, CDR2 SQIVND (reference sequence). The junction had 11 bases not matched to a gene; V was cut back by 5 bases and J by 2 bases. The CDR3 is 16 amino acids. CDR3 loop: CASSLIPGQTNTEAFF. In nucleotides, the CDR3 is TGTGCCAGTAGTCTGATCCCGGGACAGACTAACACTGAAGCTTTCTTT. Variable domain in full (rest from reference TRBV19 and TRBJ1-1): DGGITQSPKYLFRKEGQNVTLSCEQNLNHDAMYWYRQDPGQGLRLIYYSQIVNDFQKGDIAEGYSVSREKKESFPLTVTSAQKNPTAFYLCASSLIPGQTNTEAFFGQGTRLTVV.

This chain joins TRBV4-3 and TRBJ1-1; 9 positions agree with TRBD1. This CDR3 is 17 amino acids long. Germline CDR1 and CDR2: LGHNA and YSLEER. The trim removed 4 bases at V and 8 bases at J, leaving 17 bases unmatched. CDR3 bases: TGCGCCAGCAGCCCGAACCCGGGCTGGGAACAGGGGGCCGAAGCTTTCTTT. It codes for CASSPNPGWEQGAEAFF.

The CDR3 coding sequence is TGTGCCAGCAGTCGGGGACTAGCAGGGAACTTCCAAGAGACCCAGTACTTC. Residues: CASSRGLAGNFQETQYF. The chain employs TRBV6-6 and TRBJ2-5, with 9 bases fitting TRBD2. The CDR3 totals 17 residues. The V gene end was trimmed by 5 bases and the J gene end by 1 base; junction bases not matched to a gene: 11. The V gene's germline CDR1 is MNHNY and CDR2 SVGAGI (reference sequence).

The J gene is TRBJ2-1, the V gene TRBV5-4, with a possible D match to TRBD2 (5 bases). With 5 bases removed from V and 5 bases from J, the gap between germline ends came to 17 bases. The CDR3 spans 15 residues. The germline V gene encodes CDR1 SGHNT and CDR2 YYREEE (reference sequence). Here the CDR3 DNA reads TGTGCCAGCAGTCCTAGCTCCCGTCTAAACAATGAGCAGTTCTTC. Residues: CASSPSSRLNNEQFF.

The rearrangement joins TRBV2 to TRBJ2-7, with 7 bases identical to TRBD1. Unmatched junction bases numbered 0, after V lost 4 bases and J lost 3 bases. There are 12 residues in the CDR3. Germline assignment: CDR1 SNHLY and CDR2 FYNNEI. The CDR3 DNA reads TGTGCCAGCAGTGGACAGGGCTACGAGCAGTACTTC. It encodes CASSGQGYEQYF.

The chain employs TRBV7-9 and TRBJ1-6; D is uncertain. Germline lookup yields CDR1 SEHNR and CDR2 FQNEAQ (reference sequence). CDR3 length: 14 residues. V was shortened by 1 base and J by 7 bases, with 8 bases between the two germline ends. The CDR3 is CASSLGSANSPLHF. The DNA for the CDR3 is TGTGCCAGCAGCTTAGGAAGCGCCAATTCACCCCTCCACTTT. The full variable domain, its missing parts supplied by reference TRBV7-9 and TRBJ1-6, is DTGVSQNPRHKITKRGQNVTFRCDPISEHNRLYWYRQTLGQGPEFLTYFQNEAQLEKSRLLSDRFSAERPKGSFSTLEIQRTEQGDSAMYLCASSLGSANSPLHFGNGTRLTVT.

The CDR3 nucleotides are TGTGCCAGCAGCCCGGGACTAGCGGGAGTCAAAAACATTCAGTACTTC. This translates into CASSPGLAGVKNIQYF. The chain couples TRBV14 to TRBJ2-4; 14 bases are shared with TRBD2. The CDR3 consists of 16 residues. Germline CDR1 and CDR2: SGHDN and FVKESK. V lost 4 bases and J lost 3; bases outside the gene matches: 2.

The chain combines TRBV29-1 with TRBJ2-5; D uncertain. The length of the CDR3 is 14 residues. Germline values: CDR1 SQVTM, CDR2 ANQGSEA. The germline V and J ends were trimmed by 1 base and 5 bases, with 14 bases remaining between them. The DNA of the CDR3 is TGCAGCGTTGAAGGCCCCAGGAAACGCGAGACCCAGTACTTC. It codes for CSVEGPRKRETQYF.

V and J are TRBV7-9 and TRBJ1-3; tentative D call: TRBD1 (5 bases). Between the trimmed V and J ends, which lost 9 bases and 0 bases, there was a span of 9 bases. This CDR3 comprises 13 residues. CDR1 is SEHNR and CDR2 is FQNEAQ in the germline V gene (reference sequence). CDR3 bases: TGTGCCAGTCAGGGCTTCTCTGGAAACACCATATATTTT. It encodes CASQGFSGNTIYF. Looking up the rest from reference TRBV7-9 and TRBJ1-3 gives the full variable domain: DTGVSQNPRHKITKRGQNVTFRCDPISEHNRLYWYRQTLGQGPEFLTYFQNEAQLEKSRLLSDRFSAERPKGSFSTLEIQRTEQGDSAMYLCASQGFSGNTIYFGEGSWLTVV.